One and the same sample provided the 5 T cell receptor beta chains below, sequenced in a study of blood T cell repertoires in COVID-19. This table comes from immunoSEQ multiplex PCR, and its TCRdb copy is limited to in-frame clones, with some not included. The table includes tens of thousands of clones, approximately 90% detected once. The sample taken for sequencing was peripheral blood. Receptors originate from a man between 45 and 60 years old with acute or convalescent COVID-19.

The V call is TRBV6-5, the J call TRBJ1-1; D perhaps matches TRBD1 (5 bases). This CDR3 spans 12 amino acids. V lost 8 bases and J lost 4, with 11 bases in between. Germline-derived CDR1 and CDR2 are MNHEY and SVGAGI. CDR3 amino acids: CASSTGPTEAFF. The CDR3 nucleotides read TGTGCCAGCTCAACAGGTCCCACTGAAGCTTTCTTT.

The V call is TRBV12-5, the J call TRBJ2-1, with D possibly TRBD2 on 6 matching bases. Germline loops: CDR1 LGHNT, CDR2 FRNRAP. The CDR3 is 16 amino acids. Trimming shortened V by 0 bases and J by 12 bases, and 21 bases separated the two germline ends. CDR3 sequence (DNA): TGTGCTAGTGGTTTGGTACGTGGTGGAGGGATAAGCGGGCAGTTCTTC. Residues: CASGLVRGGGISGQFF. Together with reference TRBV12-5 and TRBJ2-1, the CDR3 gives the full variable domain: DARVTQTPRHKVTEMGQEVTMRCQPILGHNTVFWYRQTMMQGLELLAYFRNRAPLDDSGMPKDRFSAEMPDATLATLKIQPSEPRDSAVYFCASGLVRGGGISGQFFGPGTRLTVL.

The CDR3, as DNA: TGTGCCAGCAGCGCGGGACAGGGGGTTATCTACTCTTTCTTT. Amino acid sequence: CASSAGQGVIYSFF. The chain links TRBV6-5 to TRBJ1-1; 11 nucleotides agree with TRBD1. There are 14 residues in the CDR3. Germline lookup yields CDR1 MNHEY and CDR2 SVGAGI. The ends lost 6 bases at V and 12 bases at J; junction bases unmatched: 12.

V usage is TRBV2 and J usage is TRBJ1-2; 8 bases fit TRBD1. There are 15 residues in the CDR3. The germline gives CDR1 SNHLY, CDR2 FYNNEI. The V gene end was trimmed by 6 bases and the J gene end by 6 bases; junction bases not matched to a gene: 12. The CDR3 DNA is TGTGCCAGCAGCGAGAGAACAGGGGGTGAGGATGGCTACACCTTC. It codes for CASSERTGGEDGYTF.

This chain joins TRBV6-5 and TRBJ1-6; 9 bases are a match to TRBD1. V was clipped by 6 bases and J by 7 bases; unmatched bases: 4. This CDR3 spans 14 amino acids. In germline, CDR1 is MNHEY, CDR2 SVGAGI. CDR3 sequence: CASRGDRDNSPLHF. The CDR3, as DNA: TGTGCCAGCAGGGGGGACAGGGACAATTCACCCCTCCACTTT.